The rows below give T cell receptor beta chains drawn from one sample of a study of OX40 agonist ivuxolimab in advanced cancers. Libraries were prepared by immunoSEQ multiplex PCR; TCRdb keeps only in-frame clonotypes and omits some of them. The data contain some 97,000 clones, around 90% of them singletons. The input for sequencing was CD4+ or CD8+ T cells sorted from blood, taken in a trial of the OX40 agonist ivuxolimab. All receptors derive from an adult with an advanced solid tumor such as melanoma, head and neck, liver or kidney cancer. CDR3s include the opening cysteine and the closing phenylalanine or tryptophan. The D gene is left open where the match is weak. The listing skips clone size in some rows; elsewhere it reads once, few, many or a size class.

DNA: TGTGCCAGCAGTTACAGCCAGACCTACACAGATACGCAGTATTTT; CDR3: CASSYSQTYTDTQYF; D: .; J: TRBJ2-3; V: TRBV6-6; size: .
DNA: TGTGCCACCAGCAGACAAAAAGGGGTCGGACACAATGAGCAGTTCTTC; CDR3: CATSRQKGVGHNEQFF; D: .; J: TRBJ2-1; V: TRBV15; size: once
DNA: TGTGCCACCAGTACGGGACTAGCTCGCGACGAGCAGTACTTC; CDR3: CATSTGLARDEQYF; D: TRBD2; J: TRBJ2-7; V: TRBV15; size: .
DNA: TGTGCCAGCAGTTCGACGGGACAGGGAGAATCTCAGCCCCAGCATTTT; CDR3: CASSSTGQGESQPQHF; D: TRBD1; J: TRBJ1-5; V: TRBV28; size: .
DNA: TGTGCCAGCAGCTTAATCCGTCAAGAGACCCAGTACTTC; CDR3: CASSLIRQETQYF; D: .; J: TRBJ2-5; V: TRBV7-9; size: .
DNA: TGCGCCAGCAGCTTGGCCGGCGGGGGGCTGGACTATGGCTACACCTTC; CDR3: CASSLAGGGLDYGYTF; D: .; J: TRBJ1-2; V: TRBV5-1; size: .
DNA: TGTGCCAGCAGCGTAACCTCTGAGGGAAGCCATGGCTACACCTTC; CDR3: CASSVTSEGSHGYTF; D: .; J: TRBJ1-2; V: TRBV9; size: .
DNA: TGCGCCAGTCGACTAGCGGGAGGTCCGAGCTACGAGCAGTACTTC; CDR3: CASRLAGGPSYEQYF; D: TRBD2; J: TRBJ2-7; V: TRBV10-2; size: .
DNA: TGTGCCAGCAGACCACGGGGCAACCTCCTTCAGTACTTC; CDR3: CASRPRGNLLQYF; D: .; J: TRBJ2-4; V: TRBV5-6; size: .
DNA: TGTGCCAGCAGCCCTCAGTTGAACACTGAAGCTTTCTTT; CDR3: CASSPQLNTEAFF; D: .; J: TRBJ1-1; V: TRBV11-3; size: .
DNA: TGTGCCACCCGTCAGGGGCGGGAAAAACTGTTTTTT; CDR3: CATRQGREKLFF; D: .; J: TRBJ1-4; V: TRBV19; size: .
DNA: TGTGCCAGCAAATTAAGTAGAGCAGATACGCAGTATTTT; CDR3: CASKLSRADTQYF; D: .; J: TRBJ2-3; V: TRBV5-6; size: .
DNA: TGTGCCAGCAGTTTAGGTTGGGGAGCCGCCAGAGCCTACGAGCAGTACTTC; CDR3: CASSLGWGAARAYEQYF; D: .; J: TRBJ2-7; V: TRBV28; size: .
DNA: TGTGCCAGCAGTCTCCAGGGGATGGTGAACACCGGGGAGCTGTTTTTT; CDR3: CASSLQGMVNTGELFF; D: .; J: TRBJ2-2; V: TRBV6-4; size: .
DNA: TGTGCCAGCAGCTTGGAAGGGTTCGAGCAGTACTTC; CDR3: CASSLEGFEQYF; D: .; J: TRBJ2-7; V: TRBV5-5; size: .
DNA: TGTGCCAGCAGCCCTCGGGGTAGCGGCAAAGAGACCCAGTACTTC; CDR3: CASSPRGSGKETQYF; D: .; J: TRBJ2-5; V: TRBV7-2; size: .